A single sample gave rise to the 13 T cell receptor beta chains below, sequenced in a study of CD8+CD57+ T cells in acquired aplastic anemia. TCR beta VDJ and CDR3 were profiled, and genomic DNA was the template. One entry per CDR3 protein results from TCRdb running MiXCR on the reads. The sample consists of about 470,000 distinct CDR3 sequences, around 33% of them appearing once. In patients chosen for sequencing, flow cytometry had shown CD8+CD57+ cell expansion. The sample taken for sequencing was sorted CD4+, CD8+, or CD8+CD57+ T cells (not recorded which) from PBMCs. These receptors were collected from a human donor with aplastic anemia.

The CDR3 nucleotides read TGTGCCAGCAGTCCCTGGACTAGCTACGAGCAGTACTTC. Translating gives CASSPWTSYEQYF. The chain combines TRBV2 with TRBJ2-7; TRBD2 agrees at 7 bases. CDR1 and CDR2 from the germline V gene are SNHLY and FYNNEI. The CDR3 has 13 residues. V gave up 5 bases and J gave up 3 bases; unmatched junction bases: 4.

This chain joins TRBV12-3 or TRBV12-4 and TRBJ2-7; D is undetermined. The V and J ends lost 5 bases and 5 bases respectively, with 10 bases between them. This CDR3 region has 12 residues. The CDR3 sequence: CASSEHLDEQYF. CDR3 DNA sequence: TGTGCCAGCAGTGAGCACCTCGACGAGCAGTACTTC.

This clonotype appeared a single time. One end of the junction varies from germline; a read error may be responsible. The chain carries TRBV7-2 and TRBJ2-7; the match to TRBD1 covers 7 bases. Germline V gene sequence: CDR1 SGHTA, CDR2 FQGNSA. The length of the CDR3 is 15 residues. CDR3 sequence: CAGRRNRDSSYEQYF. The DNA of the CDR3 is TGTGCCGGCAGACGGAACCGGGACAGCTCCTACGAGCAGTACTTC.

The CDR3 sequence: CAWGRLADEAFF. The CDR3 DNA is TGTGCCTGGGGACGGTTGGCGGATGAAGCTTTCTTT. The gene calls are TRBV30 and TRBJ1-1; no clear D. Trimming pared 5 bases from V and 7 bases from J, leaving 14 bases between. Per the germline V gene, CDR1 is GTSNPN and CDR2 is SVGIG (reference sequence). The CDR3 length is 12 residues.

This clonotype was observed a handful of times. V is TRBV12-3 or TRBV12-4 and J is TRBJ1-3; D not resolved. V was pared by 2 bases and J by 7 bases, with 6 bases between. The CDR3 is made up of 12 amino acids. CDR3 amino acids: CASSLRLNTIYF. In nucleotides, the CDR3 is TGTGCCAGCAGTTTACGGTTGAACACCATATATTTT.

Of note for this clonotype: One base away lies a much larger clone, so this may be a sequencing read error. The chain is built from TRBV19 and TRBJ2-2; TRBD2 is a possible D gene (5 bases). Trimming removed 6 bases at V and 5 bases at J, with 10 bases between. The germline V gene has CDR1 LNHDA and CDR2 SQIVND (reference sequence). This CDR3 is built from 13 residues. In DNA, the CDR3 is TGTGCCAGTAGGTGGACTGGAACCGGGGAGCTGTTTTTT. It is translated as CASRWTGTGELFF. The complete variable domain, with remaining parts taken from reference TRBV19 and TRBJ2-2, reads DGGITQSPKYLFRKEGQNVTLSCEQNLNHDAMYWYRQDPGQGLRLIYYSQIVNDFQKGDIAEGYSVSREKKESFPLTVTSAQKNPTAFYLCASRWTGTGELFFGEGSRLTVL.

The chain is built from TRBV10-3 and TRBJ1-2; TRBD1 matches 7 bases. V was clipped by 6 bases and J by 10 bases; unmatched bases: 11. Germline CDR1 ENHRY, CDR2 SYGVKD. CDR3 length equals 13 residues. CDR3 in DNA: TGTGCCATCAGGAAACAGGGGCGGAGTGACTACACCTTC. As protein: CAIRKQGRSDYTF.

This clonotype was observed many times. CDR3 amino acids: CASSLAATGGGASSYEQYF. CDR3 DNA sequence: TGTGCCAGCAGCTTAGCGGCGACAGGGGGTGGGGCCAGCTCCTACGAGCAGTACTTC. This sequence joins TRBV7-2 and TRBJ2-7; TRBD1 agrees at 9 bases. Germline V gene data show CDR1 as SGHTA and CDR2 as FQGNSA. The V gene end was trimmed by 0 bases and the J gene end by 0 bases; junction bases not matched to a gene: 12. The CDR3 sequence is 19 residues long.

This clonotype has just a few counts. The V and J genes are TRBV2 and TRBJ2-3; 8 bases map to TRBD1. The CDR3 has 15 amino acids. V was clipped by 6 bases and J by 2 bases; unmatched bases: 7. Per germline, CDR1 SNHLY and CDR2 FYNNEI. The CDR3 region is CASSFYRGITDTQYF. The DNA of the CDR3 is TGTGCCAGCAGCTTTTACAGGGGGATCACAGATACGCAGTATTTT.

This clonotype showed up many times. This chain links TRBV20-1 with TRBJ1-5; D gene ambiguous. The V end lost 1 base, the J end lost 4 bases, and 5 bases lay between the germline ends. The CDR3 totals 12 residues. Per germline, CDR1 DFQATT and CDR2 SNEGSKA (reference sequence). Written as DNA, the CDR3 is TGCAGTGCTAGAGCCTGGAATCAGCCCCAGCATTTT. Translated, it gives CSARAWNQPQHF.

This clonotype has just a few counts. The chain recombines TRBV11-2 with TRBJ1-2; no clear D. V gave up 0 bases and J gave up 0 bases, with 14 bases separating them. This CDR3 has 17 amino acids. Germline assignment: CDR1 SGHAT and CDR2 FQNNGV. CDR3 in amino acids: CASSLDAWEDPNYGYTF. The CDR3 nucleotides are TGTGCCAGCAGCTTAGACGCGTGGGAGGACCCTAACTATGGCTACACCTTC.

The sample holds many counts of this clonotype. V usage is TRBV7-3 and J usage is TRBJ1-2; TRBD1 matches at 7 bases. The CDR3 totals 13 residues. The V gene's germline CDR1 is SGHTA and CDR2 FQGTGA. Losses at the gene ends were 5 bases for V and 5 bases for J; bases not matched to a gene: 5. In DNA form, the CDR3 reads TGTGCCAGCAGCACACGCAGGGGGTATGGCTACACCTTC. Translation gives CASSTRRGYGYTF.

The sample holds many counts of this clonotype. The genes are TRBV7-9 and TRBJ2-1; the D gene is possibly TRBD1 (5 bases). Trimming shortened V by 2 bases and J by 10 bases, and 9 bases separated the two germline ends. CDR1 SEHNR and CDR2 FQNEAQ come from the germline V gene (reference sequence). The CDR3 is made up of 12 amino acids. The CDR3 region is CASSLSGYEQFF. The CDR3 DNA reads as TGTGCCAGCAGCTTATCAGGGTACGAGCAGTTCTTC. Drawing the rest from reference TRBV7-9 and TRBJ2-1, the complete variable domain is DTGVSQNPRHKITKRGQNVTFRCDPISEHNRLYWYRQTLGQGPEFLTYFQNEAQLEKSRLLSDRFSAERPKGSFSTLEIQRTEQGDSAMYLCASSLSGYEQFFGPGTRLTVL.